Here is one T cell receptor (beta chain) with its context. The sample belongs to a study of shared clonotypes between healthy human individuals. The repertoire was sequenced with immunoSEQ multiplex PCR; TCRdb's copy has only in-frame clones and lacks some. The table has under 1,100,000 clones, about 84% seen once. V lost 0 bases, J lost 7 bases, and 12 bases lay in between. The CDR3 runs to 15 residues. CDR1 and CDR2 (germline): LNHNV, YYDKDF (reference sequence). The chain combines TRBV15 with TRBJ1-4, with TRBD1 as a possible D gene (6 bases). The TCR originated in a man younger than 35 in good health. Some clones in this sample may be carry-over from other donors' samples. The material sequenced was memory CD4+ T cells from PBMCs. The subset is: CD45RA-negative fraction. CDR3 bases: TGTGCCACCAGCAGAGATTTGGGGGCGCGTGAAAAACTGTTTTTT. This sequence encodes CATSRDLGAREKLFF.